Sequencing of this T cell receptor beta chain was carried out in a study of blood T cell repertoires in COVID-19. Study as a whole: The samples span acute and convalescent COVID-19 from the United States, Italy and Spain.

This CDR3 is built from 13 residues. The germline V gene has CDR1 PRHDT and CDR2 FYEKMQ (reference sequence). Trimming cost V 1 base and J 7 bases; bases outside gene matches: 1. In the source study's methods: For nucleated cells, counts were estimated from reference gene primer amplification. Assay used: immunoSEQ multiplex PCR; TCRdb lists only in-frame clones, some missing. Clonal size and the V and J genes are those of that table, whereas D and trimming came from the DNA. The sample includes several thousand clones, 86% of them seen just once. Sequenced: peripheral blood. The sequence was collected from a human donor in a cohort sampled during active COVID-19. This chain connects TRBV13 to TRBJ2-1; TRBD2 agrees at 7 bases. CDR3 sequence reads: CASSLEAGNEQFF. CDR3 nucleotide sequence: TGTGCCAGCAGCTTAGAAGCGGGGAATGAGCAGTTCTTC.